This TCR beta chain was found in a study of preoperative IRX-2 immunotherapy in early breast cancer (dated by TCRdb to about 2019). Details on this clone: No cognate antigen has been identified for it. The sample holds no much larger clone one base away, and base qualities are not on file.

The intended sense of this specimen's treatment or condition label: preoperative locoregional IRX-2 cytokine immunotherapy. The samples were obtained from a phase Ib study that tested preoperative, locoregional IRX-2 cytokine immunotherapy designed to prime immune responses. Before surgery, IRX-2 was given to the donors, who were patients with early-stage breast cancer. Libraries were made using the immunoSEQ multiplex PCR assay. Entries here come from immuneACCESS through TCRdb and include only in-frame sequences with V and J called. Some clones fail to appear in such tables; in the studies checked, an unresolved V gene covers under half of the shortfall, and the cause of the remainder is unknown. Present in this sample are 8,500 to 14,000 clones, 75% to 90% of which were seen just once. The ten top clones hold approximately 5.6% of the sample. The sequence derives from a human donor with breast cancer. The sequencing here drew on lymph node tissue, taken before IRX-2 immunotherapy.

In nucleotides, the sequence is TGTGCCAGCAGTTCCCCCCTCCGGACAGGGTACTCCTACGAGCAGTACTTC. It specifies CASSSPLRTGYSYEQYF. Recombination connected TRBV6-8 to TRBJ2-7; 8 nucleotides in the junction match TRBD1. The CDR3 measures 17 amino acids from cysteine to phenylalanine. Only the CDR3 DNA stays, 51 bases, in frame from base 1. At the junction V is shortened by 4 bases and J by 0 bases; bases outside the gene matches: 11. CDR1 and CDR2, per the germline V gene, are MNHGY and SAAAGT.